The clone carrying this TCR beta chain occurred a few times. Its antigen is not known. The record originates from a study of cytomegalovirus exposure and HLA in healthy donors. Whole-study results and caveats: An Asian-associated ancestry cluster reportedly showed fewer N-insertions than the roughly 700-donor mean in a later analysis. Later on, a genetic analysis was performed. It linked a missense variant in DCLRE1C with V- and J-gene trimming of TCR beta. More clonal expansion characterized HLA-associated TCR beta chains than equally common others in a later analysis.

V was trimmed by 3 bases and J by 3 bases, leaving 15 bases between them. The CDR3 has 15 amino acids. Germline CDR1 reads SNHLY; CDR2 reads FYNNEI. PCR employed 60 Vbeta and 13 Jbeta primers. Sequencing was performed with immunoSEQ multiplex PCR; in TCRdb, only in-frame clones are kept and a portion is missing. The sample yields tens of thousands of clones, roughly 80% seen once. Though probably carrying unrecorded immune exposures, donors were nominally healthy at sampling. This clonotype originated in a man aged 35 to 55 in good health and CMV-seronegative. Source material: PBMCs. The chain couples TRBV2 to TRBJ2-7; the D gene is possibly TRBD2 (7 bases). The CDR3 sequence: CASSEWGGHGYEQYF. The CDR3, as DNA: TGTGCCAGCAGTGAGTGGGGGGGGCATGGCTACGAGCAGTACTTC.